The entry below describes one TCR beta chain. These data belong to a study of blood T cells in healthy people across ages. Alongside a J-beta primer mix, a sample-barcoded 5' primer served in a second PCR lasting about 7 to 11 cycles. Each cDNA molecule, via a template-switch adaptor with 12 random nucleotides, was tagged. TCRdb reprocessed the 5' RACE reads with MiXCR, giving one entry per CDR3 protein. The table records 1,100,000 or so distinct CDR3 sequences, 40% to 50% of them present only once. No fewer than 6 micrograms of total RNA were isolated from every sample. The CDR3 is made up of 14 amino acids. Germline V gene data show CDR1 as MNHEY and CDR2 as SVGEGT. The junction had 4 bases not matched to a gene; V was cut back by 7 bases and J by 1 base.

The rearrangement uses TRBV6-2 or TRBV6-3 and TRBJ2-1; TRBD2 matches 7 bases. This clonotype was sampled from a woman in her sixties in good health. Sequencing input: blood. In DNA, the CDR3 is TGTGCCAGCACCGAACTAGCGTCCTACAATGAGCAGTTCTTC. It translates to CASTELASYNEQFF.